One sample yielded the 19 T cell receptor beta chains listed below, sequenced in a study of radiotherapy plus CTLA-4 blockade in lung cancer. The table came from immunoSEQ multiplex PCR; TCRdb's copy has only in-frame clones and leaves some out. The sample consists of roughly 120,000 clones, more than 65% of them appearing once. The material sequenced was peripheral blood, taken from a patient treated with radiotherapy plus ipilimumab. These receptors were obtained from a human donor with non-small cell lung cancer who had a partial response to radiotherapy plus ipilimumab.

The chain couples TRBV5-1 to TRBJ2-5; 8 bases are shared with TRBD2. The CDR3 contains 15 residues. V lost 5 bases, J lost 1 base, and 7 bases stayed unmatched. Germline CDR1 reads SGHRS; CDR2 reads YFSETQ. CDR3 residues: CASSRTSPIQETQYF. The DNA for the CDR3 is TGCGCCAGCAGTCGGACTAGCCCGATCCAAGAGACCCAGTACTTC. The entire variable domain, with the rest obtained from reference TRBV5-1 and TRBJ2-5, is as follows: KAGVTQTPRYLIKTRGQQVTLSCSPISGHRSVSWYQQTPGQGLQFLFEYFSETQRNKGNFPGRFSGRQFSNSRSEMNVSTLELGDSALYLCASSRTSPIQETQYFGPGTRLLVL.

The rearrangement uses TRBV12-5 and TRBJ2-6, with no clear D. The CDR3 contains 16 residues. Trimming left V 0 bases short and J 7 bases short, with 13 bases between. Germline CDR1 is LGHNT and CDR2 is FRNRAP. The CDR3 region has the DNA TGTGCTAGTGGTTTGGTGGGTCAGGCCGAAGCCAACGTCCTGACTTTC. Protein product: CASGLVGQAEANVLTF.

This chain links TRBV6-5 with TRBJ2-5; 7 bases agree with TRBD1. Germline lookup yields CDR1 MNHEY and CDR2 SVGAGI. V gave up 8 bases and J gave up 5 bases; unmatched junction bases: 11. The CDR3 runs 14 residues. CDR3 in DNA: TGTGCCAGCTACGAGACAGGGTTGAGGGAGACCCAGTACTTC. Encoded protein: CASYETGLRETQYF.

The V gene is TRBV2, the J gene TRBJ2-7, with 10 bases that match TRBD2. There are 14 residues in the CDR3. With V trimmed by 7 bases and J by 3 bases, 6 bases remained unmatched. The V gene's germline CDR1 is SNHLY and CDR2 FYNNEI. The CDR3 loop is CASTRTSGGYEQYF. In nucleotides, the CDR3 is TGTGCCAGCACTCGGACTAGCGGAGGCTACGAGCAGTACTTC.

This clone has only a few counts. The V call is TRBV5-6, the J call TRBJ2-7; D remains unclear. Deletions cut 7 bases from V and 4 bases from J, with 3 bases between. Germline CDR1 SGHDT, CDR2 YYEEEE. The CDR3 extends over 9 amino acids. CDR3: CASQYEQYF. CDR3 bases: TGTGCCAGCCAATACGAGCAGTACTTC.

V is TRBV6-5 and J is TRBJ1-4; maybe TRBD1 (6 bases). Germline V lookup: CDR1 MNHEY, CDR2 SVGAGI. This CDR3 is built from 15 residues. V gave up 6 bases and J gave up 8 bases, with 19 bases separating them. Written as DNA, the CDR3 is TGTGCCAGCAGCTCCGCGGGGGGCGCGGGGGAAAAACTGTTTTTT. Translating it yields CASSSAGGAGEKLFF.

The chain is built from TRBV7-8 and TRBJ2-5, with TRBD2 matching over 8 bases. V dropped 3 bases and J dropped 2; count of bases not matched to a gene: 5. Germline V lookup: CDR1 SGHVS, CDR2 FQNEAQ. The CDR3 has 15 amino acids. The CDR3: CASSFGGGLQETQYF. The CDR3 DNA is TGTGCCAGCAGCTTCGGGGGGGGCTTACAAGAGACCCAGTACTTC.

The chain employs TRBV5-1 and TRBJ2-2; D is unresolved. The CDR3 has 13 amino acids. Germline V gives CDR1 SGHRS, CDR2 YFSETQ. The V end lost 7 bases, the J end lost 6 bases, and 13 bases lay between the germline ends. CDR3 sequence: CASENRVSGELFF. As DNA, the CDR3 is TGCGCCAGCGAGAATCGGGTTTCCGGGGAGCTGTTTTTT.

This clone has just a few counts. V is TRBV5-1 and J is TRBJ2-7; 8 bases fit TRBD1. V lost 2 bases, J lost 4 bases, and 2 bases stayed unmatched. Germline CDR1 is SGHRS and CDR2 is YFSETQ. The CDR3 length is 13 residues. The CDR3 bases are TGCGCCAGCAGCTTACAGGGGGGATACGAGCAGTACTTC. Protein product: CASSLQGGYEQYF.

This chain uses TRBV2 with TRBJ1-1; 7 bases line up with TRBD1. The V segment lost 0 bases and the J segment 10 bases; nucleotides outside the gene matches: 5. Germline-derived CDR1 and CDR2 are SNHLY and FYNNEI. There are 13 residues in the CDR3. CDR3 in amino acids: CASSEAPQGRAFF. CDR3 DNA sequence: TGTGCCAGCAGTGAAGCGCCACAGGGGCGAGCTTTCTTT.

V usage is TRBV6-1 and J usage is TRBJ1-4; D might be TRBD1 (6 bases). The CDR3 has 16 amino acids. V lost 3 bases, J lost 7 bases, and 18 bases lay in between. Per the germline V gene, CDR1 is MNHNS and CDR2 is SASEGT. The DNA of the CDR3 is TGTGCCAGCAGTGATGAAACAGGGCCGTGGGGTGAAAAACTGTTTTTT. The encoded protein is CASSDETGPWGEKLFF.

A single count supports this clone. V gene TRBV29-1 combines with J gene TRBJ2-3; D gene uncertain. The CDR3 runs to 11 residues. V was pared by 4 bases and J by 8 bases, with 10 bases between. Germline V lookup: CDR1 SQVTM, CDR2 ANQGSEA. CDR3 region: CSVAVGGTQYF. As DNA, the CDR3 is TGCAGCGTTGCGGTCGGCGGTACGCAGTATTTT.

V usage is TRBV27 and J usage is TRBJ2-7, with D maybe TRBD1 (6 bases). The CDR3 sequence is 13 residues long. V lost 1 base and J lost 5, with 9 bases in between. Germline-derived CDR1 and CDR2 are MNHEY and SMNVEV (reference sequence). The CDR3 nucleotides are TGTGCCAGCAGTTTATGGGGACAACACGAGCAGTACTTC. As protein: CASSLWGQHEQYF.

This chain links TRBV6-5 with TRBJ1-2; D may be TRBD1 (5 bases). CDR3 length: 14 amino acids. Trimming shortened V by 2 bases and J by 3 bases, and 10 bases separated the two germline ends. CDR1 is MNHEY and CDR2 is SVGAGI in the germline V gene. This CDR3 reads CASSYARDYYGYTF. Here the CDR3 DNA reads TGTGCCAGCAGTTACGCCAGGGACTACTATGGCTACACCTTC.

The chain recombines TRBV28 with TRBJ2-1, with TRBD2 matching over 7 bases. Germline V gives CDR1 MDHEN, CDR2 SYDVKM. The CDR3 runs 15 residues. J gave up 6 bases and V 4 bases, and 9 bases lay outside the gene matches. This CDR3 reads CASSSGSAGSNEQFF. Written as DNA, the CDR3 is TGTGCCAGCAGTTCCGGCTCAGCGGGATCCAATGAGCAGTTCTTC.

The CDR3 reads CASSVTAGGYTGELFF. The CDR3 nucleotides read TGTGCCAGCAGCGTCACAGCGGGAGGATACACCGGGGAGCTGTTTTTT. The chain employs TRBV9 and TRBJ2-2; 9 bases match TRBD2. The CDR3 is 16 amino acids. V shed 2 bases, J shed 3 bases, and the junction held 5 bases outside the gene matches. The V gene's germline CDR1 is SGDLS and CDR2 YYNGEE.

J is TRBJ1-5 and V is TRBV19; TRBD1 might be the D (5 bases). Germline CDR1 reads LNHDA; CDR2 reads SQIVND (reference sequence). The CDR3 has 11 amino acids. The V and J ends lost 8 bases and 11 bases respectively, with 13 bases between them. This CDR3 is CASGAFLSQHF. In DNA form, the CDR3 reads TGTGCCAGTGGGGCTTTTTTGTCCCAGCATTTT.

This chain connects TRBV7-9 to TRBJ1-2; D gene ambiguous. Germline loops: CDR1 SEHNR, CDR2 FQNEAQ (reference sequence). The CDR3 is 13 residues long. Deletions cut 11 bases from V and 9 bases from J, with 22 bases between. The CDR3 loop is CAGEPTSTLRYTF. Written as DNA, the CDR3 is TGTGCCGGAGAACCCACATCGACCCTTCGCTACACCTTC.

This clone has only one observation. The rearrangement links TRBV4-1 to TRBJ2-5; D perhaps matches TRBD1 (5 bases). The end of the DNA fits TRBJ2-7 better, so the J call may be wrong. CDR1 and CDR2 (germline): MGHRA, YSYEKL. This CDR3 has 12 residues. DNA of the CDR3: TGCGCCAGCAGCCAAGAAAGGGGCGAGCAGTACTTC. Its translation is CASSQERGEQYF.